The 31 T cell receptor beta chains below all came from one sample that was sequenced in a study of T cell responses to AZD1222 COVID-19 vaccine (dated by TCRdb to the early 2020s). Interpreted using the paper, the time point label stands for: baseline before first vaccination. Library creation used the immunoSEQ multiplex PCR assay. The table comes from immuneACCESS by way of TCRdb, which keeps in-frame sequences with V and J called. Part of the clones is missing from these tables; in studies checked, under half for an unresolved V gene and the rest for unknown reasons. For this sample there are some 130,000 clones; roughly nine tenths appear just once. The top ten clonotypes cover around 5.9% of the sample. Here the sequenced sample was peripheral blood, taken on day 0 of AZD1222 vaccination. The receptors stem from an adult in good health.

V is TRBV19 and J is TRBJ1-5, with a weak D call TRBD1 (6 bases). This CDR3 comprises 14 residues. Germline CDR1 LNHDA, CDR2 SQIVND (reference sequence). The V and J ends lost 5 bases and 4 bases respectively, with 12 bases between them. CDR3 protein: CASSLPQGNQPQHF. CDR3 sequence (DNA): TGTGCCAGTAGTCTCCCACAGGGAAATCAGCCCCAGCATTTT.

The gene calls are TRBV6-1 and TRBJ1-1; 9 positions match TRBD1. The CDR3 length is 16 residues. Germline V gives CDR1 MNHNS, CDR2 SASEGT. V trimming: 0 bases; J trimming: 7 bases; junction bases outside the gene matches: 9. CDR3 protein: CASSEAMIQGAGEAFF. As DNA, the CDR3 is TGTGCCAGCAGTGAAGCGATGATACAGGGGGCCGGTGAAGCTTTCTTT.

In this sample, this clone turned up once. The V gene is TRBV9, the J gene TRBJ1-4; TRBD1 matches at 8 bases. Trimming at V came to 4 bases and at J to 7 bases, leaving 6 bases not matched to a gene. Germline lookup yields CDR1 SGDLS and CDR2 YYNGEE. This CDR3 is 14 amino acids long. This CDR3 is CASSQTGATEKLFF. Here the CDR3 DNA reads TGTGCCAGCAGCCAGACAGGGGCAACTGAAAAACTGTTTTTT. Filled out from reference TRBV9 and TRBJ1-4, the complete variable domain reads DSGVTQTPKHLITATGQRVTLRCSPRSGDLSVYWYQQSLDQGLQFLIQYYNGEERAKGNILERFSAQQFPDLHSELNLSSLELGDSALYFCASSQTGATEKLFFGSGTQLSVL.

DNA for the CDR3: TGTGCCAGTAGTATCACAATGGGACCAACCCACGGTACGCAGTATTTT. Translated: CASSITMGPTHGTQYF. The rearrangement links TRBV19 to TRBJ2-3; D possibly matches TRBD1 or TRBD2 (5 bases each). Trimming pared 3 bases from V and 8 bases from J, leaving 21 bases between. Germline V lookup: CDR1 LNHDA, CDR2 SQIVND (reference sequence). There are 16 residues in the CDR3.

Here the CDR3 DNA reads TGTGCCAGCAGCCCAGGAGGGTGGGAGCAGTTCTTC. It encodes CASSPGGWEQFF. The V gene is TRBV6-5, the J gene TRBJ2-1, with D perhaps matching TRBD2 (6 bases). The CDR3 has 12 amino acids. V was shortened by 6 bases and J by 10 bases, with 13 bases between the two germline ends. Germline V CDR1 and CDR2: MNHEY, SVGAGI.

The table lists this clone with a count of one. As DNA, the CDR3 is TGTGCCTGGAGCGCAGGGGGTACCTACGAGCAGTACTTC. Translated: CAWSAGGTYEQYF. V and J are TRBV30 and TRBJ2-7; 7 nucleotides match TRBD1. The CDR3 loop spans 13 amino acids. V lost 3 bases and J lost 2; bases outside the gene matches: 4. The germline V gene encodes CDR1 GTSNPN and CDR2 SVGIG (reference sequence).

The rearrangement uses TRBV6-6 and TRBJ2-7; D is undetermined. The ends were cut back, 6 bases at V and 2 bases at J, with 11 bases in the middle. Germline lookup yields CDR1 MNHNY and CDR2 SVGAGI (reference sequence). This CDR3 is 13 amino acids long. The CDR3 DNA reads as TGTGCCAGCAGCGCGGACCGAACCTACGAGCAGTACTTC. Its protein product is CASSADRTYEQYF.

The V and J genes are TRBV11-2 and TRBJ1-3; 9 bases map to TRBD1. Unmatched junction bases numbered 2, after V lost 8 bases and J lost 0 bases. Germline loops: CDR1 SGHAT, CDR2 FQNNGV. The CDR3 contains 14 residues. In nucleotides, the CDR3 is TGTGCCAGCGGACAGGGGAGCTCTGGAAACACCATATATTTT. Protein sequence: CASGQGSSGNTIYF.

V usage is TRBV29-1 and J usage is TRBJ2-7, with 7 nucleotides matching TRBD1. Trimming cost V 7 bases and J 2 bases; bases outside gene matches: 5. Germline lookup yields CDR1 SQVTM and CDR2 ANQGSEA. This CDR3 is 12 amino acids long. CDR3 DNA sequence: TGCAGCGCCACGACAGGGCCCTACGAGCAGTACTTC. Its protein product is CSATTGPYEQYF.

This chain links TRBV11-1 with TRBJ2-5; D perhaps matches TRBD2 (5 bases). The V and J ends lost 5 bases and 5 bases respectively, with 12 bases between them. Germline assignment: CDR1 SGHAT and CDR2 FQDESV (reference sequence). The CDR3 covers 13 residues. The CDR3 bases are TGTGCCAGCAGCCTCCCGGGGTCTGAGACCCAGTACTTC. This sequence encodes CASSLPGSETQYF.

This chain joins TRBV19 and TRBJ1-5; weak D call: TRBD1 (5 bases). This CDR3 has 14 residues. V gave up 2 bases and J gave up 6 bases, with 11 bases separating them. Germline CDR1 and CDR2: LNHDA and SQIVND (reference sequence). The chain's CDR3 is CASSIRAGGQPQHF. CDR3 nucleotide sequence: TGTGCCAGTAGTATAAGGGCGGGGGGTCAGCCCCAGCATTTT.

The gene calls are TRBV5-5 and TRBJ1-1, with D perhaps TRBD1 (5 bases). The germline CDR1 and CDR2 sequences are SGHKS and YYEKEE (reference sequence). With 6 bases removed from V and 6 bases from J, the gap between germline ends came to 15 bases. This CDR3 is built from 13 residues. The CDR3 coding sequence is TGTGCCAGCACCGGGGCCGGAACGGCTGAAGCTTTCTTT. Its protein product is CASTGAGTAEAFF.

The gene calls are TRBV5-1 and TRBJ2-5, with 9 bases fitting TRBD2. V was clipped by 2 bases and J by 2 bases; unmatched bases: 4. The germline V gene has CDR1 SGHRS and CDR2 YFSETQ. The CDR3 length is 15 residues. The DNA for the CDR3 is TGCGCCAGCAGCTTTAGCGGGGGCGCGCAAGAGACCCAGTACTTC. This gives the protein CASSFSGGAQETQYF.

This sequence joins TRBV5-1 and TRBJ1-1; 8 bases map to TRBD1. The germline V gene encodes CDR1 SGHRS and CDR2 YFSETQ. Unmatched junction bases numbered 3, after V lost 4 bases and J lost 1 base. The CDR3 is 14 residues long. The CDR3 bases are TGCGCCAGCAGCAGACAGGGGACGAACACTGAAGCTTTCTTT. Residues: CASSRQGTNTEAFF. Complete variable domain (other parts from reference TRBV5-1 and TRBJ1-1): KAGVTQTPRYLIKTRGQQVTLSCSPISGHRSVSWYQQTPGQGLQFLFEYFSETQRNKGNFPGRFSGRQFSNSRSEMNVSTLELGDSALYLCASSRQGTNTEAFFGQGTRLTVV.

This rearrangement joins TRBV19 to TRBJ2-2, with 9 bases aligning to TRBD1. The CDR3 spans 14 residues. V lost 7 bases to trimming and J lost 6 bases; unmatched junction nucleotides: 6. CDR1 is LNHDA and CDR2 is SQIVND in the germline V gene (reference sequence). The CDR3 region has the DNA TGTGCCAGTACTAAGGACAGGGGAGCCGGGGAGCTGTTTTTT. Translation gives CASTKDRGAGELFF.

Here the CDR3 DNA reads TGTGCCAGCAGCTTGGGAGTGACAGGAGGGAACACCATATATTTT. Residues: CASSLGVTGGNTIYF. The gene calls are TRBV5-5 and TRBJ1-3; possibly TRBD1 for D (6 bases). CDR1 is SGHKS and CDR2 is YYEKEE in the germline V gene (reference sequence). This CDR3 has 15 amino acids. Trimming cost V 0 bases and J 7 bases, with 14 bases left between them.

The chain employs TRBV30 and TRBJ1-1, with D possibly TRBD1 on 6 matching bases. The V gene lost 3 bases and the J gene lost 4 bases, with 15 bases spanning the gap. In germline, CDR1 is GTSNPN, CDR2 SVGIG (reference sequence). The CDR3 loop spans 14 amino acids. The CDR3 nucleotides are TGTGCCTGGAGAAATACAGGGTCTGGCACTGAAGCTTTCTTT. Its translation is CAWRNTGSGTEAFF.

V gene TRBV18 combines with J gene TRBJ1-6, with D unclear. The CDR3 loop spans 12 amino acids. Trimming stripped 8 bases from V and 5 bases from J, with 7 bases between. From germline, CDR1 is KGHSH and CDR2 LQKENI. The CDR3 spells CASRSDNSPLHF. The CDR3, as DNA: TGTGCCAGCCGCTCGGATAATTCACCCCTCCACTTT. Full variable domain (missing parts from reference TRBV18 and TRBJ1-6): NAGVMQNPRHLVRRRGQEARLRCSPMKGHSHVYWYRQLPEEGLKFMVYLQKENIIDESGMPKERFSAEFPKEGPSILRIQQVVRGDSAAYFCASRSDNSPLHFGNGTRLTVT.

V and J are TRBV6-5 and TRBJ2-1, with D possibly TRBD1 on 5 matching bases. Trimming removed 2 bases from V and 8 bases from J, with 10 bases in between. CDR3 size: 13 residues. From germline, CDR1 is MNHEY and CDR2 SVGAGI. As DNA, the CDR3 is TGTGCCAGCAGTTACGTCCAGGGCGATGAGCAGTTCTTC. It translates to CASSYVQGDEQFF.

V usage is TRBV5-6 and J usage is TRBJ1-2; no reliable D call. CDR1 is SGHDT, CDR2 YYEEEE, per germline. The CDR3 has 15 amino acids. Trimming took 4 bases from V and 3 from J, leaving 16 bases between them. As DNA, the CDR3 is TGTGCCAGCAGCCGCCGGGTCGGCATGGACTATGGCTACACCTTC. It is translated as CASSRRVGMDYGYTF.

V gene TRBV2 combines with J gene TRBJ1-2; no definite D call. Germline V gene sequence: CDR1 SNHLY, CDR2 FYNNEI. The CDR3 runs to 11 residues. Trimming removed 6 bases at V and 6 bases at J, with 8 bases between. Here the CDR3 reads CASRYGDGYTF. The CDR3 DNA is TGTGCCAGCAGATACGGGGATGGCTACACCTTC.

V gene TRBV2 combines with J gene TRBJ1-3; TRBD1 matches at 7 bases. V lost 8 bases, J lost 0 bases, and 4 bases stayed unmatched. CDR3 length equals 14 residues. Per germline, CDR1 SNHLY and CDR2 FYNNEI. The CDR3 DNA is TGTGCCAGCGAGGGACAGTCCTCTGGAAACACCATATATTTT. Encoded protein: CASEGQSSGNTIYF.

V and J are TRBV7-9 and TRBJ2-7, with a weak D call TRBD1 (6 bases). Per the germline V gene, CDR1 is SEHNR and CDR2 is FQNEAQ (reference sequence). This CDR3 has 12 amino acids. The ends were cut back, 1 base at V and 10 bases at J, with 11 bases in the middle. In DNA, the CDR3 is TGTGCCAGCAGCTTAGACAGGGTTAGACAGTACTTC. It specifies CASSLDRVRQYF.

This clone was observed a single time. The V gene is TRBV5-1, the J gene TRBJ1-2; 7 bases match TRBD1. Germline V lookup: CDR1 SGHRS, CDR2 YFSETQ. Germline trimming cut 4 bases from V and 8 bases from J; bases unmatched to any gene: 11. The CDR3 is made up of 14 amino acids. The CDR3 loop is CASSTLQGKGGYTF. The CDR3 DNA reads TGCGCCAGCAGCACACTACAGGGGAAGGGAGGCTACACCTTC.

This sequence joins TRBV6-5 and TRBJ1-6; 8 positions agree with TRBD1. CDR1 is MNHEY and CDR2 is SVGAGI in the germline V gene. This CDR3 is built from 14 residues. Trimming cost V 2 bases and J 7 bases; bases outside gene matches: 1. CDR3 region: CASSYQGANSPLHF. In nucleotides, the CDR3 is TGTGCCAGCAGTTACCAGGGGGCCAATTCACCCCTCCACTTT.

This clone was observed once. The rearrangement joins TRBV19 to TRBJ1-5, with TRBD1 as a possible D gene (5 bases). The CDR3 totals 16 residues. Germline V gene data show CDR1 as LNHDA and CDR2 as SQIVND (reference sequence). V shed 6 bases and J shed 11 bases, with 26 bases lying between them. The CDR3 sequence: CASRSPGRDRVWAQHF. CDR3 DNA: TGTGCCAGTAGGTCGCCAGGGAGGGATCGGGTTTGGGCCCAGCATTTT.

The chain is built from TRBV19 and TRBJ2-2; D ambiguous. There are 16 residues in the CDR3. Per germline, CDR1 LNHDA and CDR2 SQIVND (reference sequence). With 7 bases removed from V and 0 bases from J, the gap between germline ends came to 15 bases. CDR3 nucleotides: TGTGCCAGTATCGATACCCCCTTATCGAACACCGGGGAGCTGTTTTTT. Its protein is CASIDTPLSNTGELFF.

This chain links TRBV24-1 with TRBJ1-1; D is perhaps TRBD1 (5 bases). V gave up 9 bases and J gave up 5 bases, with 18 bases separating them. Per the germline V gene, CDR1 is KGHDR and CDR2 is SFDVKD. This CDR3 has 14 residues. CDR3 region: CATSSGARGTEAFF. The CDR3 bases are TGTGCCACCTCATCGGGTGCTCGGGGGACTGAAGCTTTCTTT.

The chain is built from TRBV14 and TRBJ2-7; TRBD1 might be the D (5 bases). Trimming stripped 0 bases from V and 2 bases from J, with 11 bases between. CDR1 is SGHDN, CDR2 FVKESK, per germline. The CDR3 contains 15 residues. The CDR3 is CASSQEVGVPYEQYF. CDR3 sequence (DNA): TGTGCCAGCAGCCAAGAGGTAGGGGTCCCCTACGAGCAGTACTTC.

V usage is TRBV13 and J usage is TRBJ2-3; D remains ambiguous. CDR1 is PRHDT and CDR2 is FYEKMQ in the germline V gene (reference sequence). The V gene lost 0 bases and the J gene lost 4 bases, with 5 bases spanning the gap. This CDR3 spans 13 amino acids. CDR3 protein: CASSLGGSDTQYF. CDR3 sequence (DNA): TGTGCCAGCAGCTTAGGTGGGTCAGATACGCAGTATTTT. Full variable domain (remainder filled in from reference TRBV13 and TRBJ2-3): AAGVIQSPRHLIKEKRETATLKCYPIPRHDTVYWYQQGPGQDPQFLISFYEKMQSDKGSIPDRFSAQQFSDYHSELNMSSLELGDSALYFCASSLGGSDTQYFGPGTRLTVL.

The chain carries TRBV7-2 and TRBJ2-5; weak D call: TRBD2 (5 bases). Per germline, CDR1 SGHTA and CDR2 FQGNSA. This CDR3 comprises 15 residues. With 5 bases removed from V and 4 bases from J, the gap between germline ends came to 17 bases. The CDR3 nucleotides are TGTGCCAGCAGCCCATTGTGGGAGCAGGTAGAGACCCAGTACTTC. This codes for CASSPLWEQVETQYF.